A single sample is the source of the 16 T cell receptor beta chains below, sequenced in a study of vaccination and CD4 T cells after COVID-19. Their recognized antigens are unknown. Specified treatment: 10-day PBMC culture with coronavirus spike peptide pools or control peptides (ViraFEST assay). The study sequenced cultured CD4+ T cell DNA using the Oncomine TCR Beta short-read assay. Each CDR3 protein is one row after TCRdb ran MiXCR on the PCR reads. The sample lists some 10,000 distinct CDR3 sequences; under 35% were seen once. The sequenced sample consisted of cultured CD4+ T cells from blood. These receptors all stem from a human donor with COVID-19.

This clonotype showed up just once. The CDR3 DNA is TGTGCCAGCTCACTTCGACAGGACTCGGGGGAGCAGTACTTC. Encoded protein: CASSLRQDSGEQYF. This chain links TRBV18 with TRBJ2-7; a possible D gene is TRBD1 (6 bases). The CDR3 has 14 amino acids. Looked up from germline, CDR1 is KGHSH and CDR2 is LQKENI. The V and J ends lost 4 bases and 7 bases respectively, with 17 bases between them.

The chain is built from TRBV25-1 and TRBJ2-3; 10 bases are a match to TRBD1. The CDR3 sequence is 15 residues long. CDR1 is MGHDK and CDR2 is SYGVNS in the germline V gene. V lost 6 bases to trimming and J lost 7 bases; unmatched junction nucleotides: 10. CDR3 DNA sequence: TGTGCCAGCAGAGGAATGGGGGACAGGGGTAATACGCAGTATTTT. Encoded protein: CASRGMGDRGNTQYF.

This chain links TRBV5-6 with TRBJ1-2; 7 bases match TRBD1. J lost 4 bases, V lost 4 bases, and 16 bases had no gene match. CDR3 length: 17 amino acids. Germline assignment: CDR1 SGHDT and CDR2 YYEEEE. CDR3 coding DNA: TGTGCCAGCAGCCCCCGACCTGGGCAGAGGGGGCTCTATGGCTACACCTTC. This gives the protein CASSPRPGQRGLYGYTF.

This clonotype ranks as medium-sized (0.01 to 0.1%). The chain combines TRBV10-3 with TRBJ2-7; 7 bases match TRBD1. J lost 2 bases, V lost 6 bases, and 13 bases had no gene match. This CDR3 has 16 residues. Germline-derived CDR1 and CDR2 are ENHRY and SYGVKD. CDR3 in amino acids: CAISLGQSESPYEQYF. The CDR3 bases are TGTGCCATCAGCCTGGGACAGTCAGAGTCCCCCTACGAGCAGTACTTC.

This clonotype was recorded only once. This chain connects TRBV7-2 to TRBJ1-2, with 7 bases aligning to TRBD1. Germline loops: CDR1 SGHTA, CDR2 FQGNSA. The length of the CDR3 is 15 residues. Trimming cost V 4 bases and J 7 bases; bases outside gene matches: 12. The CDR3 bases are TGTGCCAGCAGCTCCGAACCGACAGGGTTACTTGGCTACACCTTC. It translates to CASSSEPTGLLGYTF.

This chain connects TRBV7-9 to TRBJ2-3; D possibly matches TRBD1 or TRBD2 (6 bases each). In germline, CDR1 is SEHNR, CDR2 FQNEAQ (reference sequence). V was cut by 4 bases and J by 4 bases, with 21 bases left in between. CDR3 length: 17 amino acids. The CDR3, as DNA: TGTGCCAGCAGCTCCCGAAGGGGGGCCCTTGGGGCAGATACGCAGTATTTT. Protein sequence: CASSSRRGALGADTQYF.

CDR3 residues: CASSRQGTNTEAFF. The CDR3 bases are TGTGCCAGCAGTCGACAGGGGACTAACACTGAAGCTTTCTTT. The chain recombines TRBV6-1 with TRBJ1-1, with 8 bases matching TRBD1. This CDR3 region has 14 residues. Germline loops: CDR1 MNHNS, CDR2 SASEGT. With V trimmed by 5 bases and J by 2 bases, 4 bases remained unmatched.

The chain couples TRBV6-1 to TRBJ2-2, with D unresolved. CDR3 size: 13 residues. V gave up 4 bases and J gave up 11 bases, with 14 bases separating them. Germline CDR1 and CDR2: MNHNS and SASEGT. Written as DNA, the CDR3 is TGTGCCAGCAGTGCTCATGCCCTGCCCGAGCTGTTTTTT. This translates into CASSAHALPELFF.

The chain uses TRBV7-6 and TRBJ1-1; D unresolved. The CDR3 loop spans 13 amino acids. The V gene lost 5 bases and the J gene lost 5 bases, with 12 bases spanning the gap. Germline CDR1 is SGHVS and CDR2 is FNYEAQ. The CDR3 DNA reads TGTGCCAGCAGCGGCGGGGTTAATACTGAAGCTTTCTTT. This encodes CASSGGVNTEAFF. Variable domain in full (rest from reference TRBV7-6 and TRBJ1-1): GAGVSQSPRYKVTKRGQDVALRCDPISGHVSLYWYRQALGQGPEFLTYFNYEAQQDKSGLPNDRFSAERPEGSISTLTIQRTEQRDSAMYRCASSGGVNTEAFFGQGTRLTVV.

Concerning this clonotype: One end of the junction varies from germline; a read error may be responsible. V and J are TRBV18 and TRBJ2-5; the D is unclear. The germline V gene encodes CDR1 KGHSH and CDR2 LQKENI. This CDR3 contains 14 residues. Written as DNA, the CDR3 is TGTGCCACCTCACCTGGAAACAGACAAGAGACCCAGTACTTC. Translating gives CATSPGNRQETQYF. Variable domain in full (rest from reference TRBV18 and TRBJ2-5): NAGVMQNPRHLVRRRGQEARLRCSPMKGHSHVYWYRQLPEEGLKFMVYLQKENIIDESGMPKERFSAEFPKEGPSILRIQQVVRGDSAAYFCATSPGNRQETQYFGPGTRLLVL.

This clonotype has more than one count but fewer than ten. The V and J genes are TRBV2 and TRBJ1-2; the D is unclear. This CDR3 has 13 residues. V was trimmed by 5 bases and J by 6 bases, leaving 13 bases between them. Germline values: CDR1 SNHLY, CDR2 FYNNEI. The CDR3 loop is CASSPTKFDGYTF. The CDR3 DNA sequence: TGTGCCAGCAGTCCGACAAAGTTCGATGGCTACACCTTC.

The V gene is TRBV2, the J gene TRBJ1-2; 8 nucleotides match TRBD1. This CDR3 has 13 amino acids. The junction had 6 bases not matched to a gene; V was cut back by 6 bases and J by 6 bases. The germline CDR1 and CDR2 sequences are SNHLY and FYNNEI. The CDR3 spells CASRGQGYDGYTF. DNA for the CDR3: TGTGCCAGCAGAGGACAGGGATATGATGGCTACACCTTC.

CDR3 nucleotide sequence: TGTGCCAGCGAGGATAGCAATCAGCCCCAGCATTTT. Its translation: CASEDSNQPQHF. The V call is TRBV6-1, the J call TRBJ1-5; unclear D gene. The V end was cut by 8 bases, the J end by 0 bases, with 5 bases between. CDR3 length equals 12 residues. The germline V gene has CDR1 MNHNS and CDR2 SASEGT.

The chain is built from TRBV6-5 and TRBJ1-3; D is unresolved. V lost 4 bases, J lost 0 bases, and 19 bases lay in between. The CDR3 loop spans 18 amino acids. The V gene's germline CDR1 is MNHEY and CDR2 SVGAGI. The CDR3 nucleotides read TGTGCCAGCAGTTTCCAAGCAACCATTAATCCCTCTGGAAACACCATATATTTT. As protein: CASSFQATINPSGNTIYF.

The chain links TRBV6-1 to TRBJ2-7; D is uncertain. V was trimmed by 6 bases and J by 9 bases, leaving 27 bases between them. The CDR3 consists of 16 residues. The germline CDR1 and CDR2 sequences are MNHNS and SASEGT. Here the CDR3 reads CASRPVPIGVTNAQYF. The CDR3, as DNA: TGTGCCAGCAGGCCCGTCCCGATTGGGGTAACGAATGCGCAGTACTTC.

CDR3 DNA sequence: TGTGCCAGCCTAGGTAGGTCCTACGAGCAGTACTTC. The encoded protein is CASLGRSYEQYF. This chain uses TRBV6-2 or TRBV6-3 with TRBJ2-7; D unresolved. The CDR3 covers 12 residues. Trimming left V 8 bases short and J 1 base short, with 9 bases between. CDR1 MNHEY and CDR2 SVGEGT come from the germline V gene.